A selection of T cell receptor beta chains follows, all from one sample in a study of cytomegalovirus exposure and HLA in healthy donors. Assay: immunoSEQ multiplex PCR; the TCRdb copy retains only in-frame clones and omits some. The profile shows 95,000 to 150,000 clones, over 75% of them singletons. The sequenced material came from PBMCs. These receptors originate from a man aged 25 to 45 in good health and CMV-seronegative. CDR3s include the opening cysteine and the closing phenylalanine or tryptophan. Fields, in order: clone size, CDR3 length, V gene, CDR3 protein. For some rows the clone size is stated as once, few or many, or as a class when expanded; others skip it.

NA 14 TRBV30 CAWREAGGRETQYF
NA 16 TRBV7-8 CASSLAASSGANVLTF
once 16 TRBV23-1 CASSVGGGRNNEGQFF
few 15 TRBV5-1 CASSWGTSLAGELFF
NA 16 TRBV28 CASSGERGQYYFGYTF
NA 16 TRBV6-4 CASSDSAGGSTDTQYF
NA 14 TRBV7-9 CASNEDRGPDTQYF
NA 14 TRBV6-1 CASSSGLAYVTQYF
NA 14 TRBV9 CASTRTDTPVEQYF
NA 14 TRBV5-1 CASRQGPHTDTQYF
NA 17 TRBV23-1 CASSQSRRDRGNEKLFF
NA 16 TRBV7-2 CASSLIWGRLNTEAFF
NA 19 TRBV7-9 CASSLDGTSGGEFTDTQYF